The entry below describes one TCR beta chain. Data came from immunoSEQ multiplex PCR; TCRdb stores just in-frame clones and leaves some out. The sample includes about 390,000 clones, approximately 87% seen only once; the top ten take roughly 9.4%. The sample comes from a study of blood T cell repertoires in COVID-19. At the level of the study: Sample material is recorded as cDNA or gDNA derived from T cells, B-cell-depleted T cells, or PBMCs.

CDR3 size: 14 residues. The trim removed 5 bases at V and 7 bases at J, leaving 7 bases unmatched. Germline CDR1 reads MNHEY; CDR2 reads SVGAGI. The sequenced material came from PBMCs or T cells enriched from blood (not recorded which). The origin of this receptor is a woman between 45 and 65 years old who had recovered from COVID-19. This chain links TRBV6-5 with TRBJ1-2, with TRBD1 identical over 10 bases. The CDR3 reads CASSPDRGRIGYTF. The CDR3 DNA reads TGTGCCAGCAGTCCTGACAGGGGGCGAATTGGCTACACCTTC.